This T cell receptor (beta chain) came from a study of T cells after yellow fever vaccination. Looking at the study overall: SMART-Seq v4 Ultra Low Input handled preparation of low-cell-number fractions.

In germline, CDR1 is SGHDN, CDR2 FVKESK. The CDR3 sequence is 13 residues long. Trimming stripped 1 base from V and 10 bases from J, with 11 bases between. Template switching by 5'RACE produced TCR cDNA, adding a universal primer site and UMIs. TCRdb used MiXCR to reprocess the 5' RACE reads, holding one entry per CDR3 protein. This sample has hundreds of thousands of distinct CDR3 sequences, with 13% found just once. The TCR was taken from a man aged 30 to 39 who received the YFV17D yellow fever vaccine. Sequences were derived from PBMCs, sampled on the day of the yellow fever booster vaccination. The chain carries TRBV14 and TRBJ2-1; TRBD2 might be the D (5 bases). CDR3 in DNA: TGTGCCAGCAGCCAAGCTGGGTCGGGAGAGCAGTTCTTC. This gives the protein CASSQAGSGEQFF.